This TCR beta chain was obtained from a study of early T cells in non-severe SARS-CoV-2 infection. Trimming left V 8 bases short and J 0 bases short, with 20 bases between. The CDR3 is made up of 17 amino acids. Attached unique molecular identifiers marked individual cDNA molecules. One entry per CDR3 protein results from TCRdb running MiXCR on the 5' RACE reads. The sample shows roughly 75,000 distinct CDR3 sequences, approximately 12% of them seen only once. The V and J genes are TRBV23-1 and TRBJ1-5; D possibly corresponds to TRBD1 (6 bases). TRBV23-1 is an open reading frame, and its role is uncertain. This clonotype was sampled from an adult who was a healthcare worker with PCR-confirmed SARS-CoV-2 infection or an uninfected control (not recorded which). Material for sequencing was whole blood. In nucleotides, the CDR3 is TGCGCCAGCCGAAAAGCTTGGACAGTCTATAGCAATCAGCCCCAGCATTTT. This encodes CASRKAWTVYSNQPQHF.